These T cell receptor beta chains were read from a single sample in a study of T cells in Graves' hyperthyroidism and ophthalmopathy. Each CDR3 protein is one row after TCRdb ran MiXCR on the multiplex PCR reads. The data hold approximately 600,000 distinct CDR3 sequences, with around 16% observed a single time. The sequenced material came from blood. Receptors originate from a woman younger than 45 with Graves' hyperthyroidism. Each CDR3 is given with its conserved first and last residue. A D gene is named only where the DNA matches it firmly. Only part of the rows carry a size: once, few, many, or a class if the clone is expanded.

CDR3 DNA | CDR3 protein | J gene | V gene | CDR3 length | clone size | D gene
TGTGCCAGCAGTTTATCGGGGTGGGAAAAACTGTTTTTT | CASSLSGWEKLFF | TRBJ1-4 | TRBV12-3/TRBV12-4 | 13 | many | -
TGTGCCAGCAGCTTAGCCATCCAAGAACTAGCGGGAGCGAACTATGAGCAGTTCTTC | CASSLAIQELAGANYEQFF | TRBJ2-1 | TRBV7-2 | 19 | many | TRBD2
TGCGCCAGCAGCCATCGGAATGAGCAGTTCTTC | CASSHRNEQFF | TRBJ2-1 | TRBV4-1 | 11 | many | -
TGTGCCAGCAGCTTAGGTGGCGGGAGTAGGTACGAGCAGTACTTC | CASSLGGGSRYEQYF | TRBJ2-7 | TRBV11-2 | 15 | many | TRBD2
TGCGCCAGCAGCCAAGATTCTAGCGGGAGCTACGAGCAGTACTTC | CASSQDSSGSYEQYF | TRBJ2-7 | TRBV4-3 | 15 | few | TRBD2
TGTGCCAGTAGTGTATCTTCGGGGGTCCGAGAGACCCAGTACTTC | CASSVSSGVRETQYF | TRBJ2-5 | TRBV19 | 15 | - | -
TGTGCCAGCAGCCAAGAGCACAGAGATACGCAGTATTTT | CASSQEHRDTQYF | TRBJ2-3 | TRBV4-2 | 13 | few | -
TGTGCCAGCAGCGTAGACGTGTACACTGAAGCTTTCTTT | CASSVDVYTEAFF | TRBJ1-1 | TRBV9 | 13 | many | -
TGTGCCAGCAGCTTACCTACTGGGGGGCGCGCAGATACGCAGTATTTT | CASSLPTGGRADTQYF | TRBJ2-3 | TRBV11-2 | 16 | - | -
TGTGCCAGCAGTTTCTTGGTGGGACCGGAAGGCTACACCTTC | CASSFLVGPEGYTF | TRBJ1-2 | TRBV28 | 14 | many | -
TGTGCCAGCAGCTCCGGACTAGCGGGAGTTTCAAGTGAGCAGTTCTTC | CASSSGLAGVSSEQFF | TRBJ2-1 | TRBV11-2 | 16 | - | TRBD2
TGTGCCAGCAGCTTAGATAACGGCCTCACCTACAATGAGCAGTTCTTC | CASSLDNGLTYNEQFF | TRBJ2-1 | TRBV11-3 | 16 | - | -
TGTGCCAGCAGTTCTCCCGGGACAGACGAGCAGTACTTC | CASSSPGTDEQYF | TRBJ2-7 | TRBV11-2 | 13 | many | TRBD1
TGTGCCAGCAGGCGGGAGGGCCCGTTCGGGGAGCTGTTTTTT | CASRREGPFGELFF | TRBJ2-2 | TRBV12-3/TRBV12-4 | 14 | few | TRBD2
TGTGCCACCAGCAGAGATCCAGAGGATACGCAGTATTTT | CATSRDPEDTQYF | TRBJ2-3 | TRBV15 | 13 | few | -
TGTGCCAGCAGCCCAAGGGACAGTCCGAATGAAAAACTGTTTTTT | CASSPRDSPNEKLFF | TRBJ1-4 | TRBV13 | 15 | many | TRBD1
TGTGCCAGCAGCCAAGAAGGTACTAGCGGGAGTCACAATGAGCAGTTCTTC | CASSQEGTSGSHNEQFF | TRBJ2-1 | TRBV3-1 | 17 | - | TRBD2
TGTGCCAGCAGTTACGGGGGGAGCAATCTCTATGGCTACACCTTC | CASSYGGSNLYGYTF | TRBJ1-2 | TRBV6-6 | 15 | - | -
TGTGCCAGCAGCTGGGCGGGCTCCTACGAGCAGTACTTC | CASSWAGSYEQYF | TRBJ2-7 | TRBV13 | 13 | - | -
TGCAGCGTTACGGCGAGCGGGAGTCCCAATACCAACACCGGGGAGCTGTTTTTT | CSVTASGSPNTNTGELFF | TRBJ2-2 | TRBV29-1 | 18 | many | TRBD2
TGCAGCGGTGGGGACAGGGGATTCACTGAAGCTTTCTTT | CSGGDRGFTEAFF | TRBJ1-1 | TRBV29-1 | 13 | - | TRBD1
TGTGCCAGCAGTTCCCCCATGGGGGGGCAAGAGACCCAGTACTTC | CASSSPMGGQETQYF | TRBJ2-5 | TRBV6-1 | 15 | - | TRBD2
TGCAGTGCCACCCCGGGACAAGGCCAAGAGACCCAGTACTTC | CSATPGQGQETQYF | TRBJ2-5 | TRBV20-1 | 14 | few | -
TGTGCCAGCACGTGGAGGGGCTATGAGCAGTTCTTC | CASTWRGYEQFF | TRBJ2-1 | TRBV12-3/TRBV12-4 | 12 | few | -
TGTGCCAGCAGTTTAGATGTAGGGGTTCTAAGCTCACCCCTCCACTTT | CASSLDVGVLSSPLHF | TRBJ1-6 | TRBV28 | 16 | many | -
TGTGCCAGCAGTTTATTGGCGGGAGGGCCTCAGACCAATGAGCAGTTCTTC | CASSLLAGGPQTNEQFF | TRBJ2-1 | TRBV27 | 17 | many | TRBD2
TGCGCCAGCAGCTTGGCCTGGGGGACTAGCGGATTCACAGATACGCAGTATTTT | CASSLAWGTSGFTDTQYF | TRBJ2-3 | TRBV5-1 | 18 | - | TRBD2
TGTGCCAGCAGCCCCGGGACTAGCGTAGTCTACGAGCAGTACTTC | CASSPGTSVVYEQYF | TRBJ2-7 | TRBV7-6 | 15 | many | TRBD2
TGTGCCAGCAGTTATTCGGCAGACCTCCTCTACGAGCAGTACTTC | CASSYSADLLYEQYF | TRBJ2-7 | TRBV6-5 | 15 | few | -
TGTGCCACTGCAGGTCCTAGCACAGATACGCAGTATTTT | CATAGPSTDTQYF | TRBJ2-3 | TRBV15 | 13 | - | -
TGCGCCAGCAGCCAAGATGGGAGGTTAGCCAAAAACATTCAGTACTTC | CASSQDGRLAKNIQYF | TRBJ2-4 | TRBV4-3 | 16 | - | -
TGTGCCAGCAGTTTTAAGGTTACCTACGAGCAGTACTTC | CASSFKVTYEQYF | TRBJ2-7 | TRBV27 | 13 | many | -
TGTGCCAGCAGACCCTTTGGACAGGGGGGAAACTATGGCTACACCTTC | CASRPFGQGGNYGYTF | TRBJ1-2 | TRBV6-1 | 16 | many | TRBD1
TGCAGCGTCTTGGTCCAGGGTACGAAAGGAAACACCATATATTTT | CSVLVQGTKGNTIYF | TRBJ1-3 | TRBV29-1 | 15 | - | -
TGTGCCAGCAGTTCGACTAGCGGGAGGGCCGTGAACACCGGGGAGCTGTTTTTT | CASSSTSGRAVNTGELFF | TRBJ2-2 | TRBV6-5 | 18 | - | TRBD2
TGTGCCAGCAGCGTCACCGGGACAGGGTCACCCTACGAGCAGTACTTC | CASSVTGTGSPYEQYF | TRBJ2-7 | TRBV9 | 16 | - | TRBD1
TGTGCCAGCGCCTCTCCGGGGGGAAGCGGACGTTACAATGAGCAGTTCTTC | CASASPGGSGRYNEQFF | TRBJ2-1 | TRBV28 | 17 | many | TRBD2